This T cell receptor (beta chain) was obtained from a study of blood T cell repertoires in COVID-19. Study information: Acute-phase and convalescent COVID-19 samples originated in the United States, Italy and Spain. T cells, B-cell-depleted T cells, or PBMCs supplied cDNA or gDNA.

Methods used by the authors: Estimation of nucleated cell counts relied on the amplification of reference gene primers. The data were produced by immunoSEQ multiplex PCR, yet TCRdb's version contains in-frame clones alone and is incomplete. For V, J and clone size, that table is used; D and trimming come from the DNA. The sample shows over 60,000 clones, 70% to 80% of them seen only once. This CDR3 contains 14 residues. Germline V gene lookup returns CDR1 MNHEY and CDR2 SVGAGI. Trimming cost V 9 bases and J 7 bases, with 21 bases left between them. The chain joins TRBV6-5 to TRBJ1-1; D perhaps matches TRBD1 (6 bases). The specimen was peripheral blood. The TCR sequence derives from a man older than 75 with active or convalescent COVID-19. In nucleotides, the CDR3 is TGTGCCAGAGAAAACTTGGACAGAGCGCGTGAAGCTTTCTTT. Its protein product is CARENLDRAREAFF.